One sample yielded the 27 T cell receptor beta chains listed below, sequenced in a study of T cell repertoires in ileal Crohn's disease. TCRdb keeps only in-frame clones here, not all; method: immunoSEQ multiplex PCR. The sample has about 8,200 clones; about three quarters are singletons. The sample comprised ileal tissue. Receptors were obtained from an adult with Crohn's disease.

This clone occurred a few times. At the DNA level, this CDR3 is encoded by other sequences in the same sample as well. This chain links TRBV2 with TRBJ2-7; D is ambiguous. Trimming removed 6 bases at V and 3 bases at J, with 6 bases between. This CDR3 contains 11 residues. Germline assignment: CDR1 SNHLY and CDR2 FYNNEI. CDR3 nucleotide sequence: TGTGCCAGCAGGGAATACTACGAGCAGTACTTC. Residues: CASREYYEQYF.

The CDR3 here is CASSQGLTGELFF. CDR3 nucleotide sequence: TGCGCCAGCAGCCAAGGACTAACCGGGGAGCTGTTTTTT. This chain links TRBV4-1 with TRBJ2-2; TRBD2 might be the D (5 bases). Germline CDR1 and CDR2: MGHRA and YSYEKL. With 1 base removed from V and 5 bases from J, the gap between germline ends came to 5 bases. The CDR3 totals 13 residues.

The CDR3 bases are TGTGCCAGCAGCGTCTCCCCGGGGACCTACGAGCAGTACTTC. Translation: CASSVSPGTYEQYF. The V call is TRBV9, the J call TRBJ2-7; D perhaps matches TRBD2 (5 bases). V was shortened by 2 bases and J by 2 bases, with 11 bases between the two germline ends. The germline gives CDR1 SGDLS, CDR2 YYNGEE. The CDR3 consists of 14 residues.

The rearrangement joins TRBV7-2 to TRBJ2-3; 7 bases align to TRBD1. This CDR3 spans 15 amino acids. CDR1 and CDR2 (germline): SGHTA, FQGNSA. Germline trimming cut 4 bases from V and 4 bases from J; bases unmatched to any gene: 8. CDR3 protein: CASSSTGSSADTQYF. The CDR3 DNA is TGTGCCAGCAGCTCGACAGGGAGCTCGGCAGATACGCAGTATTTT.

The rearrangement joins TRBV9 to TRBJ1-1; TRBD1 matches at 8 bases. Germline lookup yields CDR1 SGDLS and CDR2 YYNGEE. The V gene end was trimmed by 5 bases and the J gene end by 5 bases; junction bases not matched to a gene: 5. The CDR3 is 13 amino acids. CDR3: CASSAGGETEAFF. The CDR3 nucleotides read TGTGCCAGCAGTGCAGGGGGCGAAACTGAAGCTTTCTTT.

The gene calls are TRBV2 and TRBJ1-1, with 8 nucleotides matching TRBD1. Germline CDR1 is SNHLY and CDR2 is FYNNEI. CDR3 length: 15 amino acids. Trimming at V came to 6 bases and at J to 0 bases, leaving 6 bases not matched to a gene. CDR3 in amino acids: CASSRGQGVNTEAFF. The CDR3 DNA reads as TGTGCCAGCAGCCGCGGACAGGGAGTGAACACTGAAGCTTTCTTT.

This sequence joins TRBV28 and TRBJ1-6; possible D gene TRBD1, 6 bases. This CDR3 is built from 14 residues. Between the trimmed V and J ends, which lost 4 bases and 9 bases, there was a span of 13 bases. In germline, CDR1 is MDHEN, CDR2 SYDVKM. CDR3 residues: CASSSGHRGSPLHF. The CDR3 DNA follows: TGTGCCAGCAGTTCGGGACACCGCGGTTCACCCCTCCACTTT.

The chain links TRBV6-5 to TRBJ1-6; D not certain. Germline V gene data show CDR1 as MNHEY and CDR2 as SVGAGI. V dropped 6 bases and J dropped 7 bases, with 10 bases sitting between them. The CDR3 length is 13 residues. Here the CDR3 reads CASSGRENSPLHF. CDR3 in DNA: TGTGCCAGCAGCGGACGGGAGAATTCACCCCTCCACTTT.

With respect to this clone: At the DNA level, this CDR3 is encoded by other sequences in the same sample as well. V is TRBV7-6 and J is TRBJ1-4, with 10 bases lining up with TRBD1. CDR1 is SGHVS, CDR2 FNYEAQ, per germline. The ends lost 5 bases at V and 3 bases at J; junction bases unmatched: 3. The CDR3 has 15 residues. The CDR3 sequence is CASSPGTGANEKLFF. The CDR3 nucleotides are TGTGCCAGCAGCCCCGGGACAGGGGCTAATGAAAAACTGTTTTTT.

The V and J genes are TRBV7-8 and TRBJ2-7; 13 bases line up with TRBD2. Per germline, CDR1 SGHVS and CDR2 FQNEAQ. The CDR3 has 16 amino acids. Trimming removed 1 base from V and 7 bases from J; junction bases left unmatched: 7. CDR3 sequence reads: CASSLGRTSGGEEQYF. The CDR3 DNA reads TGTGCCAGCAGCTTAGGTCGGACTAGCGGGGGCGAAGAGCAGTACTTC.

The V call is TRBV11-3, the J call TRBJ2-7, with D perhaps TRBD2 (5 bases). CDR1 is SGHNT, CDR2 YENEEA, per germline. The CDR3 spans 11 residues. The V gene lost 3 bases and the J gene lost 10 bases, with 10 bases spanning the gap. CDR3 region: CASSFLRDQYF. The DNA for the CDR3 is TGTGCCAGCAGCTTTCTGAGGGATCAGTACTTC.

The V call is TRBV21-1, the J call TRBJ2-1; the tabulated D call, TRBD2, remains unverified against the DNA. TRBV21-1 is a recognized pseudogene. The CDR3 runs 14 residues. The DNA for the CDR3 is TGTGCCAGCAGCAAAGGTGACGGGGGTCATGAGCAGTTCTTC. Translating gives CASSKGDGGHEQFF.

The rearrangement joins TRBV7-9 to TRBJ2-1, with TRBD2 matching 10 bases. Germline V gene data show CDR1 as SEHNR and CDR2 as FQNEAQ (reference sequence). V shed 5 bases and J 4 bases; nucleotides not matched to a gene: 5. This CDR3 has 15 residues. CDR3 in amino acids: CASSTGLAIYNEQFF. In DNA, the CDR3 is TGTGCCAGCAGCACGGGACTAGCGATTTACAATGAGCAGTTCTTC. Combining the CDR3 with reference TRBV7-9 and TRBJ2-1 gives the whole variable domain DTGVSQNPRHKITKRGQNVTFRCDPISEHNRLYWYRQTLGQGPEFLTYFQNEAQLEKSRLLSDRFSAERPKGSFSTLEIQRTEQGDSAMYLCASSTGLAIYNEQFFGPGTRLTVL.

The chain carries TRBV7-6 and TRBJ2-2, with a weak D call TRBD1 (5 bases). Trimming cost V 0 bases and J 7 bases, with 12 bases left between them. Germline CDR1 is SGHVS and CDR2 is FNYEAQ. This CDR3 region has 15 residues. The CDR3 DNA is TGTGCCAGCAGCTTAGCCGCAGGGTCAGACGGGGAGCTGTTTTTT. Its protein is CASSLAAGSDGELFF. The whole variable domain, filled in from reference TRBV7-6 and TRBJ2-2, reads GAGVSQSPRYKVTKRGQDVALRCDPISGHVSLYWYRQALGQGPEFLTYFNYEAQQDKSGLPNDRFSAERPEGSISTLTIQRTEQRDSAMYRCASSLAAGSDGELFFGEGSRLTVL.

This clone was detected once. V gene TRBV5-5 combines with J gene TRBJ2-7, with D tentatively TRBD1 (6 bases). Deletions cut 0 bases from V and 1 base from J, with 11 bases between. The CDR3 is made up of 15 amino acids. The germline V gene encodes CDR1 SGHKS and CDR2 YYEKEE (reference sequence). CDR3 protein: CASSLASDSSYEQYF. DNA for the CDR3: TGTGCCAGCAGCTTGGCCTCGGACAGTTCCTACGAGCAGTACTTC. The whole variable domain, filled in from reference TRBV5-5 and TRBJ2-7, reads DAGVTQSPTHLIKTRGQQVTLRCSPISGHKSVSWYQQVLGQGPQFIFQYYEKEERGRGNFPDRFSARQFPNYSSELNVNALLLGDSALYLCASSLASDSSYEQYFGPGTRLTVT.

This clone was found once. The chain couples TRBV6-5 to TRBJ1-5, with TRBD1 as a possible D gene (5 bases). CDR1 and CDR2 (germline): MNHEY, SVGAGI. The CDR3 length is 13 residues. The ends were cut back, 2 bases at V and 6 bases at J, with 8 bases in the middle. The DNA for the CDR3 is TGTGCCAGCAGTTACGGTGGGGCTCAGCCCCAGCATTTT. Amino acid sequence: CASSYGGAQPQHF.

This clone was observed a handful of times. The chain combines TRBV19 with TRBJ1-1; 8 nucleotides line up with TRBD1. Germline V gene lookup returns CDR1 LNHDA and CDR2 SQIVND (reference sequence). Unmatched junction bases numbered 7, after V lost 7 bases and J lost 9 bases. There are 12 residues in the CDR3. The CDR3 here is CASNARTGKAFF. CDR3 nucleotides: TGTGCCAGTAATGCTCGGACAGGGAAAGCTTTCTTT.

The V and J genes are TRBV2 and TRBJ1-1; TRBD1 agrees at 7 bases. The germline gives CDR1 SNHLY, CDR2 FYNNEI. V was pared by 7 bases and J by 11 bases, with 13 bases of the junction left unmatched. The CDR3 covers 13 residues. The CDR3 coding sequence is TGTGCCAGCATGGCAGGGGGTTTGTCGTTCGCTTTCTTT. Translated: CASMAGGLSFAFF. The full variable domain, in which reference TRBV2 and TRBJ1-1 provide the parts outside the CDR3, is EPEVTQTPSHQVTQMGQEVILRCVPISNHLYFYWYRQILGQKVEFLVSFYNNEISEKSEIFDDQFSVERPDGSNFTLKIRSTKLEDSAMYFCASMAGGLSFAFFGQGTRLTVV.

This rearrangement joins TRBV19 to TRBJ2-3, with D maybe TRBD2 (5 bases). Trimming stripped 6 bases from V and 5 bases from J, with 18 bases between. Germline-derived CDR1 and CDR2 are LNHDA and SQIVND (reference sequence). The CDR3 length is 15 residues. The CDR3 loop reads CASRDAGGRVDTQYF. As DNA, the CDR3 is TGTGCCAGTAGAGACGCAGGCGGGCGTGTAGATACGCAGTATTTT.

The rearrangement uses TRBV4-1 and TRBJ2-5, with TRBD2 identical over 13 bases. The germline V gene has CDR1 MGHRA and CDR2 YSYEKL. The CDR3 consists of 16 residues. With 4 bases clipped from V and 0 bases from J, the junction kept 2 bases outside the gene matches. In DNA form, the CDR3 reads TGCGCCAGCAGCCGCGGGACTAGCGGGGACCAAGAGACCCAGTACTTC. Translation: CASSRGTSGDQETQYF.

In its sample, this clone is medium-sized. V is TRBV6-4 and J is TRBJ2-1; TRBD2 agrees at 7 bases. This CDR3 spans 15 amino acids. CDR1 and CDR2 from the germline V gene are MRHNA and SNTAGT. Trimming cost V 4 bases and J 5 bases; bases outside gene matches: 8. CDR3 coding DNA: TGTGCCAGCAGTGTGAGCGGGGAGGGGAACAATGAGCAGTTCTTC. This sequence encodes CASSVSGEGNNEQFF.

In its sample, this clone was seen a few times. This rearrangement joins TRBV5-1 to TRBJ1-2; D not certain. The V end was cut by 9 bases, the J end by 2 bases, with 14 bases between. CDR3 size: 13 residues. Germline V lookup: CDR1 SGHRS, CDR2 YFSETQ. In DNA form, the CDR3 reads TGCGCCACGAGAGACCGGGAAAACTATGGCTACACCTTC. Its protein is CATRDRENYGYTF.

The V and J genes are TRBV4-2 and TRBJ1-4, with TRBD1 identical over 9 bases. This CDR3 is 17 amino acids long. V lost 4 bases and J lost 4; bases outside the gene matches: 10. CDR1 and CDR2 (germline): LGHNA, YNFKEQ. The CDR3 nucleotides are TGTGCCAGCAGCCTCAAGGACAGGGGACGGGGTAATGAAAAACTGTTTTTT. This gives the protein CASSLKDRGRGNEKLFF.

The chain carries TRBV2 and TRBJ1-1; D is undetermined. The CDR3 sequence is 11 residues long. Looked up from germline, CDR1 is SNHLY and CDR2 is FYNNEI. V gave up 7 bases and J gave up 7 bases, with 10 bases separating them. CDR3 sequence reads: CASTLYGEAFF. The CDR3 DNA is TGTGCCAGCACTTTGTACGGTGAAGCTTTCTTT.

This sequence joins TRBV5-1 and TRBJ2-2; D uncertain. Looked up from germline, CDR1 is SGHRS and CDR2 is YFSETQ. This CDR3 spans 15 amino acids. V shed 0 bases and J shed 0 bases, with 6 bases lying between them. The DNA for the CDR3 is TGCGCCAGCAGCTTGGTACAGACGAACACCGGGGAGCTGTTTTTT. This translates into CASSLVQTNTGELFF.

V is TRBV10-1 and J is TRBJ2-7; TRBD2 is a possible D gene (6 bases). The CDR3 totals 16 residues. Trimming stripped 7 bases from V and 4 bases from J, with 23 bases between. The germline CDR1 and CDR2 sequences are WNHNN and SYGVQD (reference sequence). DNA for the CDR3: TGCGCCAGCATCCCGATGGGGGGTCCCCGAGATTACGAGCAGTACTTC. Protein sequence: CASIPMGGPRDYEQYF.

J is TRBJ2-7 and V is TRBV9, with D possibly matching TRBD2 (6 bases). Between the trimmed V and J ends, which lost 4 bases and 3 bases, there was a span of 17 bases. The germline gives CDR1 SGDLS, CDR2 YYNGEE. The CDR3 consists of 15 residues. CDR3 region: CASSPRGVAVYEQYF. Written as DNA, the CDR3 is TGTGCCAGCAGCCCCCGTGGGGTAGCGGTCTACGAGCAGTACTTC.